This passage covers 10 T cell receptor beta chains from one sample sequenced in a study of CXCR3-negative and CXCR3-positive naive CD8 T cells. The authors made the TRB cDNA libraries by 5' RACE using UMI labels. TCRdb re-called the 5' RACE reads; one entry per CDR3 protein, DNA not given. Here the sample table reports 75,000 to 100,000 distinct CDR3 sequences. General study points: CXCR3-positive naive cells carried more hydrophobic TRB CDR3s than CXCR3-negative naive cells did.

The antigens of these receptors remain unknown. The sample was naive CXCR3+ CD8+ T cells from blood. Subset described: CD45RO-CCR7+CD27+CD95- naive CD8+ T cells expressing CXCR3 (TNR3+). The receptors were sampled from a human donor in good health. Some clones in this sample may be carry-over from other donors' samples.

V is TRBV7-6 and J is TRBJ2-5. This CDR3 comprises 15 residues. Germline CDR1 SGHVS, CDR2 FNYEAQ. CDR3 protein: CASSLGAATQETQYF.

The CDR3: CASSSLSHGGNTIYF. This chain joins TRBV11-2 and TRBJ1-3. This CDR3 comprises 15 residues. Per germline, CDR1 SGHAT and CDR2 FQNNGV.

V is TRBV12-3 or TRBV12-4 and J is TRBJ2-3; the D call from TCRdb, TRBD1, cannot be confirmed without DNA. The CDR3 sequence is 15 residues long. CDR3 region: CASRPLERSPDTQYF.

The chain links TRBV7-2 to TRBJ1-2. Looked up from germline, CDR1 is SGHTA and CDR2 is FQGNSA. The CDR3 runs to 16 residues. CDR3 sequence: CASSTSPVVIEGGYTF.

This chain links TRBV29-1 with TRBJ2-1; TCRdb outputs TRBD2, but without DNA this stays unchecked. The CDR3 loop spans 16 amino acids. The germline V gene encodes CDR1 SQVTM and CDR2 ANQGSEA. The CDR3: CSVECGASGGYNEQFF.

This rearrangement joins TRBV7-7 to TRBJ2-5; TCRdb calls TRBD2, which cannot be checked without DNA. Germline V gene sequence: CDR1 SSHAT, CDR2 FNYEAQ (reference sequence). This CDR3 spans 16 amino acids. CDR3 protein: CASSFVAGGPLETQYF.

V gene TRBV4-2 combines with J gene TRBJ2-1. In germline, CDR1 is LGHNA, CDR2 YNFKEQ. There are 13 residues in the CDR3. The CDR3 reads CASSPGYRGEQFF.

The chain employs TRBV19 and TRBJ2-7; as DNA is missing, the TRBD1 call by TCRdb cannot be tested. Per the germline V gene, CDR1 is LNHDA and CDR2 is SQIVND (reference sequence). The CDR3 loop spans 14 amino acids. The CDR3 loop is CASSWAGEAYEQYF.

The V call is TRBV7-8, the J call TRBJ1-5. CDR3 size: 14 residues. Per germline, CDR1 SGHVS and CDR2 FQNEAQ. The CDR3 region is CASSRGVGNQPQHF.

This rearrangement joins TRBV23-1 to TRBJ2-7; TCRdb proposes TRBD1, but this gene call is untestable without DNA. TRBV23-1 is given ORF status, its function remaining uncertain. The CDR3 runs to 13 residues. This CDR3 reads CAKTGRLNYEQYF.